These 18 T cell receptor beta chains share one sample of origin, sequenced in a study of spatial heterogeneity in lung cancer. Described time point: sample taken at primary tumor resection. Frozen PBMC, nontumor lung or tumor provided whole RNA, which was sequenced unsorted. TCRdb re-called the 5' RACE reads with MiXCR, one entry per CDR3 protein. The sample carries some 50,000 distinct CDR3 sequences, about 10% recorded once. The sample here was PBMCs, taken at surgery. The receptors were gathered from a female donor with early-stage non-small cell lung cancer.

The J gene is TRBJ2-2, the V gene TRBV6-2 or TRBV6-3; D gene unclear. Germline CDR1 MNHEY, CDR2 SVGEGT. CDR3 length equals 15 residues. The V end was cut by 7 bases, the J end by 6 bases, with 18 bases between. The CDR3 reads CASIQRPNAPGELFF. The CDR3 DNA sequence: TGTGCCAGCATCCAAAGACCGAACGCGCCCGGGGAGCTGTTTTTT.

The sample holds many counts of this clonotype. The chain combines TRBV2 with TRBJ2-7, with D perhaps TRBD2 (6 bases). The CDR3 runs 14 residues. With 6 bases removed from V and 0 bases from J, the gap between germline ends came to 12 bases. The germline CDR1 and CDR2 sequences are SNHLY and FYNNEI. Written as DNA, the CDR3 is TGTGCCAGCAGAGCTAGCGTCAGCTCCTACGAGCAGTACTTC. Amino acids: CASRASVSSYEQYF.

This clonotype was seen ten or more times. V gene TRBV12-3 or TRBV12-4 combines with J gene TRBJ1-1; TRBD1 agrees at 9 bases. Losses at the gene ends were 6 bases for V and 6 bases for J; bases not matched to a gene: 8. The CDR3 is 14 amino acids. CDR3 region: CASSYPTGGPEAFF. CDR3 bases: TGTGCCAGCAGCTATCCGACAGGGGGGCCTGAAGCTTTCTTT.

V usage is TRBV5-4 and J usage is TRBJ2-3; the match to TRBD2 covers 10 bases. Germline values: CDR1 SGHNT, CDR2 YYREEE (reference sequence). CDR3 size: 18 residues. The junction had 12 bases not matched to a gene; V was cut back by 5 bases and J by 0 bases. CDR3 region: CASSFIAGGPSSTDTQYF. The CDR3 bases are TGTGCCAGCAGTTTTATAGCGGGGGGCCCATCTAGCACAGATACGCAGTATTTT.

The gene calls are TRBV7-8 and TRBJ2-7; the D gene is possibly TRBD1 (6 bases). Between the trimmed V and J ends, which lost 2 bases and 2 bases, there was a span of 13 bases. The length of the CDR3 is 15 residues. Germline CDR1 reads SGHVS; CDR2 reads FQNEAQ. The CDR3 reads CASSLYRVTTYEQYF. CDR3 in DNA: TGTGCCAGCAGCTTATACAGGGTGACGACCTACGAGCAGTACTTC.

This rearrangement joins TRBV25-1 to TRBJ1-4, with D unresolved. Germline loops: CDR1 MGHDK, CDR2 SYGVNS. Trimming took off 1 base at V and 6 bases at J, with 18 bases between the two ends. The CDR3 consists of 17 residues. The CDR3 nucleotides read TGTGCCAGCAGTGAATCAAACGGTGGAGGATCTTATGAAAAACTGTTTTTT. This gives the protein CASSESNGGGSYEKLFF.

The V and J genes are TRBV12-3 or TRBV12-4 and TRBJ2-7; the D gene is possibly TRBD2 (6 bases). With 3 bases removed from V and 4 bases from J, the gap between germline ends came to 10 bases. CDR3 length: 13 amino acids. CDR3 bases: TGTGCCAGCAGTTTGGAGGGGCAATACGAGCAGTACTTC. Translation gives CASSLEGQYEQYF.

The chain recombines TRBV3-1 with TRBJ2-7; D could derive from TRBD1 or TRBD2 (5 bases each). From germline, CDR1 is LGHDT and CDR2 YNNKEL (reference sequence). The ends were cut back, 5 bases at V and 1 base at J, with 27 bases in the middle. The CDR3 is 19 residues long. In DNA, the CDR3 is TGTGCCAGCAGCGACCGGATCGGGACCTCTGGGCCCACTTCCTACGAGCAGTACTTC. Translation: CASSDRIGTSGPTSYEQYF.

This clonotype has just one count. The chain combines TRBV19 with TRBJ1-1, with D possibly TRBD1 on 6 matching bases. The CDR3 contains 14 residues. V lost 3 bases and J 4 bases, leaving 12 bases between the germline ends. The germline V gene has CDR1 LNHDA and CDR2 SQIVND (reference sequence). The CDR3 nucleotides are TGTGCCAGTAGTATCGGCCAGGGGCCCACTGAAGCTTTCTTT. It codes for CASSIGQGPTEAFF.

At least ten counts were recorded for this clonotype. Here the CDR3 DNA reads TGTGCCAGCACCCTGGGGCAGCATGAAGCTTTCTTT. It translates to CASTLGQHEAFF. V gene TRBV12-3 or TRBV12-4 combines with J gene TRBJ1-1; D is perhaps TRBD1 (5 bases). With 7 bases removed from V and 7 bases from J, the gap between germline ends came to 13 bases. This CDR3 contains 12 residues.

This chain connects TRBV29-1 to TRBJ1-2; D ambiguous. Between the trimmed V and J ends, which lost 1 base and 2 bases, there was a span of 11 bases. The CDR3 has 14 amino acids. Looked up from germline, CDR1 is SQVTM and CDR2 is ANQGSEA. CDR3 DNA sequence: TGCAGCGTTGAAGGTGACACCTCCAACTATGGCTACACCTTC. Its translation: CSVEGDTSNYGYTF. The variable domain in full, with the rest retrieved from reference TRBV29-1 and TRBJ1-2, is SAVISQKPSRDICQRGTSLTIQCQVDSQVTMMFWYRQQPGQSLTLIATANQGSEATYESGFVIDKFPISRPNLTFSTLTVSNMSPEDSSIYLCSVEGDTSNYGYTFGSGTRLTVV.

In this sample, this clonotype turned up many times. The V and J genes are TRBV12-3 or TRBV12-4 and TRBJ2-6; no clear D gene. The CDR3 contains 15 residues. Trimming took 5 bases from V and 4 from J, leaving 12 bases between them. CDR3 region: CASSTTVSGANVLTF. CDR3 coding DNA: TGTGCCAGCAGTACCACCGTATCGGGGGCCAACGTCCTGACTTTC.

J is TRBJ2-7 and V is TRBV5-1; 8 nucleotides line up with TRBD2. CDR3 length: 14 amino acids. In germline, CDR1 is SGHRS, CDR2 YFSETQ. The ends lost 4 bases at V and 6 bases at J; junction bases unmatched: 9. CDR3 bases: TGCGCCAGCAGCCCAGAGCGGGGGCTCAGCGAGCAGTACTTC. Residues: CASSPERGLSEQYF.

To note about this clonotype: A junction end diverges from the germline sequence, so it may reflect a read error. The chain combines TRBV19 with TRBJ1-4; the D is unclear. Germline V CDR1 and CDR2: LNHDA, SQIVND (reference sequence). This CDR3 spans 13 amino acids. CDR3 protein: CTSQTAPHEKLFF. The CDR3 nucleotides read TGTACCAGTCAGACGGCTCCCCATGAAAAACTGTTTTTT.

The chain links TRBV5-1 to TRBJ2-7; D uncertain. V lost 1 base, J lost 8 bases, and 10 bases lay in between. Per the germline V gene, CDR1 is SGHRS and CDR2 is YFSETQ. This CDR3 region has 12 residues. CDR3 sequence (DNA): TGCGCCAGCAGCTTGCTGTCGGACCAGCAGTACTTC. Its translation is CASSLLSDQQYF.

This clonotype occurred a few times. The chain links TRBV6-6 to TRBJ2-3; the match to TRBD2 covers 13 bases. Trimming cost V 7 bases and J 6 bases; bases outside gene matches: 10. The germline V gene has CDR1 MNHNY and CDR2 SVGAGI (reference sequence). The CDR3 is 16 residues long. The DNA for the CDR3 is TGTGCCAGCACCCGGACTAGCGGGGGCCCCGGGGATACGCAGTATTTT. Residues: CASTRTSGGPGDTQYF.

In this sample, this clonotype turned up many times. Here the CDR3 DNA reads TGTGCCACCGGGCAGGGCCAAGAGACCCAGTACTTC. It is translated as CATGQGQETQYF. The chain links TRBV24-1 to TRBJ2-5; possibly TRBD1 for D (5 bases). The CDR3 spans 12 residues. V was clipped by 9 bases and J by 1 base, with 8 bases between them. Germline lookup yields CDR1 KGHDR and CDR2 SFDVKD.

The chain uses TRBV5-5 and TRBJ1-1; no clear D. V gave up 0 bases and J gave up 1 base, with 13 bases separating them. CDR1 is SGHKS and CDR2 is YYEKEE in the germline V gene (reference sequence). The CDR3 has 16 amino acids. The CDR3 DNA reads TGTGCCAGCAGCTTGGCCGAGTTTTCAGGGAACACTGAAGCTTTCTTT. This gives the protein CASSLAEFSGNTEAFF.